The 13 T cell receptor beta chains below were found in one sample sequenced in a study of T cell changes during pregnancy in multiple sclerosis. Using immunoSEQ multiplex PCR, the repertoire was profiled, and TCRdb retains in-frame clones only, with some absent. The sample lists over 45,000 clones; roughly 90% were seen once. The sequences come from peripheral blood, collected after pregnancy. The receptor source for this set is a female donor with multiple sclerosis, enrolled in a pregnancy study.

The rearrangement joins TRBV30 to TRBJ1-5; D remains unclear. The CDR3 is 13 residues long. The germline V gene has CDR1 GTSNPN and CDR2 SVGIG (reference sequence). Trimming stripped 2 bases from V and 0 bases from J, with 5 bases between. Here the CDR3 reads CAWSPYSNQPQHF. In DNA, the CDR3 is TGTGCCTGGAGTCCCTATAGCAATCAGCCCCAGCATTTT.

This sequence joins TRBV7-3 and TRBJ1-1; maybe TRBD1 (5 bases). Germline loops: CDR1 SGHTA, CDR2 FQGTGA. The length of the CDR3 is 16 residues. Between the trimmed V and J ends, which lost 2 bases and 3 bases, there was a span of 16 bases. CDR3 loop: CASSLGPPGGYTEAFF. Written as DNA, the CDR3 is TGTGCCAGCAGCTTAGGACCTCCGGGGGGTTACACTGAAGCTTTCTTT.

This clone was detected only a few times. J is TRBJ2-2 and V is TRBV7-8; 7 bases agree with TRBD1. V was clipped by 4 bases and J by 0 bases; unmatched bases: 8. CDR3 length equals 17 residues. Germline CDR1 SGHVS, CDR2 FQNEAQ. For the CDR3, the DNA is TGTGCCAGCAGCTCGATCCGGGACAGAGCGAACACCGGGGAGCTGTTTTTT. It translates to CASSSIRDRANTGELFF. Variable domain in full (rest from reference TRBV7-8 and TRBJ2-2): GAGVSQSPRYKVAKRGQDVALRCDPISGHVSLFWYQQALGQGPEFLTYFQNEAQLDKSGLPSDRFFAERPEGSVSTLKIQRTQQEDSAVYLCASSSIRDRANTGELFFGEGSRLTVL.

The J gene is TRBJ1-1, the V gene TRBV7-2; D is perhaps TRBD1 (6 bases). This CDR3 has 13 residues. The germline gives CDR1 SGHTA, CDR2 FQGNSA. V was cut by 6 bases and J by 10 bases, with 18 bases left in between. The CDR3 protein is CASSSGQTTRAFF. DNA for the CDR3: TGTGCCAGCAGTTCGGGACAAACAACTAGAGCTTTCTTT.

This chain joins TRBV29-1 and TRBJ1-1, with D possibly matching TRBD1 (6 bases). The CDR3 sequence is 14 residues long. Trimming cost V 4 bases and J 3 bases, with 15 bases left between them. Per germline, CDR1 SQVTM and CDR2 ANQGSEA. CDR3 sequence: CSVVLQGRDTEAFF. CDR3 coding DNA: TGCAGCGTTGTTCTGCAGGGGAGGGACACTGAAGCTTTCTTT.

The chain employs TRBV5-1 and TRBJ2-7; TRBD2 aligns across 10 bases. Trimming took 0 bases from V and 1 from J; bases not matched to a gene: 1. There are 15 residues in the CDR3. Germline V gene sequence: CDR1 SGHRS, CDR2 YFSETQ. The CDR3 region has the DNA TGCGCCAGCAGCTTGGTACTAGCGGGGTCCTACGAGCAGTACTTC. Encoded protein: CASSLVLAGSYEQYF.

The chain joins TRBV10-1 to TRBJ1-2, with a weak D call TRBD1 (5 bases). CDR1 is WNHNN, CDR2 SYGVQD, per germline (reference sequence). The V end was cut by 6 bases, the J end by 5 bases, with 13 bases between. The CDR3 has 13 amino acids. CDR3 nucleotide sequence: TGCGCCAGCAGCCAGACAGCTACTTATGGCTACACCTTC. Translating gives CASSQTATYGYTF.

This clone was counted only a few times. This chain joins TRBV10-2 and TRBJ2-7; D ambiguous. CDR1 and CDR2 from the germline V gene are WSHSY and SAAADI. This CDR3 has 12 residues. V lost 1 base and J 2 bases, leaving 3 bases between the germline ends. CDR3 DNA sequence: TGCGCCAGCAGTGAGTGGCCCTACGAGCAGTACTTC. This translates into CASSEWPYEQYF.

The genes are TRBV28 and TRBJ1-1; D remains unclear. The V gene lost 2 bases and the J gene lost 11 bases, with 12 bases spanning the gap. Looked up from germline, CDR1 is MDHEN and CDR2 is SYDVKM. The length of the CDR3 is 12 residues. CDR3 protein: CASSLPLHGAFF. DNA for the CDR3: TGTGCCAGCAGTTTACCCTTACACGGGGCTTTCTTT.

This clone has only one observation. This rearrangement joins TRBV29-1 to TRBJ2-1, with a tentative D call TRBD2 (6 bases). The CDR3 extends over 15 amino acids. The V end lost 1 base, the J end lost 6 bases, and 16 bases lay between the germline ends. Germline assignment: CDR1 SQVTM and CDR2 ANQGSEA. CDR3 sequence reads: CSVEGLGGSVNEQFF. CDR3 coding DNA: TGCAGCGTTGAAGGCCTTGGGGGGTCCGTCAATGAGCAGTTCTTC.

In this sample, this clone turned up once. The J gene is TRBJ1-1, the V gene TRBV5-4; 7 bases map to TRBD1. The germline CDR1 and CDR2 sequences are SGHNT and YYREEE (reference sequence). The junction had 5 bases not matched to a gene; V was cut back by 0 bases and J by 0 bases. This CDR3 is 16 amino acids long. The CDR3: CASSLGPGQMNTEAFF. The CDR3 region has the DNA TGTGCCAGCAGCTTGGGGCCGGGACAGATGAACACTGAAGCTTTCTTT. Full variable domain (missing parts from reference TRBV5-4 and TRBJ1-1): ETGVTQSPTHLIKTRGQQVTLRCSSQSGHNTVSWYQQALGQGPQFIFQYYREEENGRGNFPPRFSGLQFPNYSSELNVNALELDDSALYLCASSLGPGQMNTEAFFGQGTRLTVV.

The rearrangement uses TRBV6-5 and TRBJ1-1; no definite D call. CDR1 is MNHEY and CDR2 is SVGAGI in the germline V gene. The CDR3 spans 13 residues. The germline V and J ends were trimmed by 6 bases and 3 bases, with 11 bases remaining between them. This CDR3 reads CASSQAGDTEAFF. Written as DNA, the CDR3 is TGTGCCAGCAGCCAAGCCGGGGACACTGAAGCTTTCTTT.

This sequence joins TRBV2 and TRBJ2-2, with 8 positions matching TRBD1. Germline loops: CDR1 SNHLY, CDR2 FYNNEI. CDR3 length equals 16 residues. J was trimmed by 3 bases and V by 6 bases; bases with no gene match: 9. In nucleotides, the CDR3 is TGTGCCAGCAGGTCCAGGGGGCGCGGTGACACCGGGGAGCTGTTTTTT. It is translated as CASRSRGRGDTGELFF.